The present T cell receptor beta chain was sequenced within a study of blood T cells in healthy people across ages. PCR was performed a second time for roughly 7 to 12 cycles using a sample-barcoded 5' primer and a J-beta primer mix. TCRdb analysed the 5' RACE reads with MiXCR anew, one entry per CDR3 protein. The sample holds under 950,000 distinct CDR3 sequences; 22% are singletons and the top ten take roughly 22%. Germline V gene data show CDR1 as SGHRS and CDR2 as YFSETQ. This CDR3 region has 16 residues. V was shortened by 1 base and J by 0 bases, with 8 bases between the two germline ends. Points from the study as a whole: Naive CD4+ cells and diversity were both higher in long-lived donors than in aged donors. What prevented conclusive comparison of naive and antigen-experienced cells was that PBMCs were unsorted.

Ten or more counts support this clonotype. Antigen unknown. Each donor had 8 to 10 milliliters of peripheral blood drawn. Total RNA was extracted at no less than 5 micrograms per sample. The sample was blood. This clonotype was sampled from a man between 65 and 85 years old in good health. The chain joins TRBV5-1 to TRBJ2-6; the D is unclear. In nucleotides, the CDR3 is TGCGCCAGCAGCTTGAACGGAAACTCTGGGGCCAACGTCCTGACTTTC. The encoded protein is CASSLNGNSGANVLTF.